A selection of T cell receptor beta chains follows, all from one sample in a study of shared clonotypes between healthy human individuals. Clones were sequenced by immunoSEQ multiplex PCR, and TCRdb holds only the in-frame ones, with some missing. The table shows fewer than 3 million clones, with 85% to 95% occurring only once. Sequenced material: naive CD4+ T cells from PBMCs. These receptors all stem from a young man in good health. Some clones in this sample may be carry-over from other donors' samples. CDR3s include the opening cysteine and the closing phenylalanine or tryptophan. The D gene is left open where the match is weak. Clone size is stated in some rows and not others, as once, few, many or a class when expanded.

cdr3_nt | cdr3_aa | d_call | j_call | v_call | clone_size
TGCGCCAGCAGCTCCACTACCGGGGGCACTGAAGCTTTCTTT | CASSSTTGGTEAFF | . | TRBJ1-1 | TRBV5-1 | .
TGTGCCAGCAGCTTAGTCGGATTGGAGCTTGAAGCTTTCTTT | CASSLVGLELEAFF | . | TRBJ1-1 | TRBV7-9 | .
TGTGCCAGCAAACCCGACAGGGGTCATACTAGCACAGATACGCAGTATTTT | CASKPDRGHTSTDTQYF | TRBD1 | TRBJ2-3 | TRBV28 | .
TGTGCCAGCTCATCGATGTTGGGCTCCGCTAATTCACCCCTCCACTTT | CASSSMLGSANSPLHF | . | TRBJ1-6 | TRBV18 | .
TGTGCCAGCAGTTTACTAGCGGGTTTAAACAATGAGCAGTTCTTC | CASSLLAGLNNEQFF | TRBD2 | TRBJ2-1 | TRBV28 | .
TGTGCCAGCAGCCAACCAGGGCGAGGGGCTGGCTACACCTTC | CASSQPGRGAGYTF | . | TRBJ1-2 | TRBV11-2 | .
TGTGCCACCAGCCCCCAGGGGGCCCGGCCCGATGGCTACACCTTC | CATSPQGARPDGYTF | TRBD1 | TRBJ1-2 | TRBV15 | .
TGTGCCAGCTCACCCCAGGGAGCAGATACGCAGTATTTT | CASSPQGADTQYF | . | TRBJ2-3 | TRBV18 | .
TGCAGCGTTGACCCTCCCGGGGGGAGCAATCAGCCCCAGCATTTT | CSVDPPGGSNQPQHF | . | TRBJ1-5 | TRBV29-1 | .
TGTGCCTCTCGGGGGAAGTGGGAGACCCAGTACTTC | CASRGKWETQYF | . | TRBJ2-5 | TRBV30 | .
TGCGCCAGCAGAGTGGGGACTGAAGCTTTCTTT | CASRVGTEAFF | . | TRBJ1-1 | TRBV5-1 | .
TGTGCCAGCAGTTTAGCGGGGCGGGAGACCCAGTACTTC | CASSLAGRETQYF | . | TRBJ2-5 | TRBV28 | few
TGTGCCAGCAGGGGGGTATCCTATGGCTACACCTTC | CASRGVSYGYTF | . | TRBJ1-2 | TRBV2 | .
TGCAGCGTTGATTCCCAGAAACTAGGCTACACCTTC | CSVDSQKLGYTF | . | TRBJ1-2 | TRBV29-1 | once
TGTGCCAGCAGCTTAGACAGGACGCACACCGGGGAGCTGTTTTTT | CASSLDRTHTGELFF | . | TRBJ2-2 | TRBV11-2 | .
TGTGCCAGCAGACCCACAGGGGGCAGTCAGCCCCAGCATTTT | CASRPTGGSQPQHF | TRBD1 | TRBJ1-5 | TRBV6-6 | .
TGTGCCAGCAGTTCGCCCCCCCCTCTCTACTACGAGCAGTACTTC | CASSSPPPLYYEQYF | . | TRBJ2-7 | TRBV28 | .
TGTGCCAGCAGGTCCTCGGGACAGGGGATGGGTCAGCCCCAGCATTTT | CASRSSGQGMGQPQHF | TRBD1 | TRBJ1-5 | TRBV28 | .
TGTGCCAGCAGTGAAGGGGGGCGTCGCTGGGAAGAGCATGGCTACACCTTC | CASSEGGRRWEEHGYTF | . | TRBJ1-2 | TRBV25-1 | .
TGTGCCAGCAGTATCGGGACAGTCTCCTACAATGAGCAGTTCTTC | CASSIGTVSYNEQFF | TRBD1 | TRBJ2-1 | TRBV6-6 | .
TGTGCCACCAGCAGAGATGTGATAGGCAGATCGAACACTGAAGCTTTCTTT | CATSRDVIGRSNTEAFF | . | TRBJ1-1 | TRBV15 | .
TGTGCCATCAGTGAGGTGGCAGGGCGAGGCAGGACGACTGAAGCTTTCTTT | CAISEVAGRGRTTEAFF | . | TRBJ1-1 | TRBV10-3 | .
TGTGCCTGGAGTGTACTTGGGGCGGCTTTCTTT | CAWSVLGAAFF | . | TRBJ1-1 | TRBV30 | few
TGTGCCAGCAGTTACTCATCCGTAAGCACAGATACGCAGTATTTT | CASSYSSVSTDTQYF | . | TRBJ2-3 | TRBV6-6 | .
TGTGCCAGCAGCCAACCTACAGGGGACGGGTACAATGAGCAGTTCTTC | CASSQPTGDGYNEQFF | TRBD1 | TRBJ2-1 | TRBV5-4 | .
TGTGCCAGCGTGATTGGGGGCTCGGGTGGAAACACCATATATTTT | CASVIGGSGGNTIYF | . | TRBJ1-3 | TRBV28 | .